In its sample, the clone carrying this T cell receptor beta chain was seen once. Its matching antigen is unknown. This entry comes from a study of vaccination and CD4 T cells after COVID-19. The treatment here: roughly 10-day PBMC culture with coronavirus spike peptide pools or control peptides (ViraFEST assay). This CDR3 spans 12 amino acids. The germline V and J ends were trimmed by 0 bases and 6 bases, with 7 bases remaining between them. Looked up from germline, CDR1 is DFQATT and CDR2 is SNEGSKA (reference sequence). The study sequenced cultured CD4+ T cell DNA using the Oncomine TCR Beta short-read assay. TCRdb re-analysed the PCR reads in MiXCR, keeping a single row per CDR3 protein. Of approximately 12,000 distinct CDR3 sequences in the sample, roughly 61% were seen once.

This clonotype originated in a human donor who had recovered from COVID-19. The chain is built from TRBV20-1 and TRBJ2-3; D is unresolved. Sequencing was performed on CD4+ T cells from blood, cultured in vitro, taken before SARS-CoV-2 vaccination. The CDR3 DNA follows: TGCAGTGCTAGAGATGTAAGGGATACGCAGTATTTT. It yields the protein CSARDVRDTQYF.